This TCR beta chain comes out of a study of T cell responses to AZD1222 COVID-19 vaccine. Study findings and constraints: When two AZD1222 doses had been given, Spike-specific TCR breadth and depth rose.

About this clone itself: Its specificity is unknown.

Some clones are missing from TCRdb's copy, which holds only in-frame ones; the method was immunoSEQ multiplex PCR. Of about 15,000 clones in the sample, about nine tenths were seen once. Per the germline V gene, CDR1 is SGHTA and CDR2 is FQGNSA. The CDR3 has 14 residues. Trimming left V 5 bases short and J 4 bases short, with 14 bases between. The rearrangement uses TRBV7-2 and TRBJ1-2; D not resolved. This material consisted of peripheral blood, taken 28 days after the second AZD1222 dose. The clonotype was recovered from an adult who received the AZD1222 COVID-19 vaccine. CDR3 sequence (DNA): TGTGCCAGCAGCGACCGGACGACGGGCTATGGCTACACCTTC. Amino acid sequence: CASSDRTTGYGYTF.